The T cell receptor (beta chain) described here comes from a study of siplizumab effects on memory and regulatory T cells. The germline V gene encodes CDR1 SGHNT and CDR2 YYREEE (reference sequence). Trimming at V came to 2 bases and at J to 3 bases, leaving 12 bases not matched to a gene. This CDR3 is 18 amino acids long. The study, taken as a whole, reports: Controls showed an average of around 26% Treg-derived mappable alloreactive CD4+ clones, while siplizumab showed nearly 70%. Roughly 75-96% of proliferating clones (CD4+ or CD8+) could not be assigned a naive or memory phenotype. No functional test confirmed suppression by proliferating siplizumab-culture Tregs.

Sequencing was performed with immunoSEQ multiplex PCR; in TCRdb, only in-frame clones are kept and a portion is missing. The sample lists some 81,000 clones, about 95% occurring once. Turning to this clone: Its target is not known.

The rearrangement joins TRBV5-4 to TRBJ2-7; 12 positions agree with TRBD2. Sequencing was done on a sample of CD8+ T cells sorted from blood. The clonotype originates from a human donor in good health. The CDR3 is CASSLKLAGGPSSYEQYF. The CDR3 coding sequence is TGTGCCAGCAGCTTAAAGCTAGCGGGAGGGCCTAGTAGCTACGAGCAGTACTTC.